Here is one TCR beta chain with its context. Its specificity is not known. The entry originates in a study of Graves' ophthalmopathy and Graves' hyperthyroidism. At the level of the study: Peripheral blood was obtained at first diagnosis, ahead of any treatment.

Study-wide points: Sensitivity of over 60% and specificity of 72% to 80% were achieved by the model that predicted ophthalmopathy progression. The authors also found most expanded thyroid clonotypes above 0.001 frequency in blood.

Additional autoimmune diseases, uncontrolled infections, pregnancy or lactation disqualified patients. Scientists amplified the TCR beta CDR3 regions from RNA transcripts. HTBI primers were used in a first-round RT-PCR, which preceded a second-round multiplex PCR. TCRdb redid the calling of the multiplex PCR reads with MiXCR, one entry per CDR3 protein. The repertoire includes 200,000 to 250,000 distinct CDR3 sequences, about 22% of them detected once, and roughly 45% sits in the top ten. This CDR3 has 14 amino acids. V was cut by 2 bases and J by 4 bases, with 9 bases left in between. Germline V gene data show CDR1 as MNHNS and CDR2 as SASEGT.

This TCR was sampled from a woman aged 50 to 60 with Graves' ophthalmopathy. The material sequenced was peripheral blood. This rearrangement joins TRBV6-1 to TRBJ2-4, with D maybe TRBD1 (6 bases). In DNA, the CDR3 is TGTGCCAGCAGTGAATCCAGGGGTAAAAACATTCAGTACTTC. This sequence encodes CASSESRGKNIQYF.